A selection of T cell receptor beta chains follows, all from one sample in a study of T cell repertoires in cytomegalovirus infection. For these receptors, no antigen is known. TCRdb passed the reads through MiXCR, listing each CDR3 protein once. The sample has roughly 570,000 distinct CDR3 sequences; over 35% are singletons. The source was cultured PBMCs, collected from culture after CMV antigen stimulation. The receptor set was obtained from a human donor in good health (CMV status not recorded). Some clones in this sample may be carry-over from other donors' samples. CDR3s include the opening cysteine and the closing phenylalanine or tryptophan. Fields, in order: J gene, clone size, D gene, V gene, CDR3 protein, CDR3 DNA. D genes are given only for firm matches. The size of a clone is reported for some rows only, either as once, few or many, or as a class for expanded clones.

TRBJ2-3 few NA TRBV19 CASSHRDWSRDTQYF TGTGCCAGTAGCCACCGGGACTGGAGTCGAGATACGCAGTATTTT
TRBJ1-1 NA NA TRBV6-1 CASSERGRVVAFF TGTGCCAGCAGTGAAAGGGGGAGAGTGGTAGCTTTCTTT
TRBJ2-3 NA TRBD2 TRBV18 CASSPSGRALGTDTQYF TGTGCCAGCTCACCAAGCGGGAGGGCCCTCGGCACAGATACGCAGTATTTT
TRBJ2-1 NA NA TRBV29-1 CSVEGWEVLPYNEQFF TGCAGCGTTGAGGGGTGGGAGGTCCTTCCTTACAATGAGCAGTTCTTC
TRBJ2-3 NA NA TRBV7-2 CASSSPAGGPTDTQYF TGTGCCAGCAGCTCCCCGGCCGGGGGCCCCACAGATACGCAGTATTTT
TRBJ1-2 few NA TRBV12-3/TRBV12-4 CASNSGEIGYGYTF TGTGCCAGCAATTCGGGGGAGATCGGCTATGGCTACACCTTC
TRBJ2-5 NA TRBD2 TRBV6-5 CASSSGGGAIETQYF TGTGCCAGCAGTTCCGGCGGGGGGGCGATAGAGACCCAGTACTTC
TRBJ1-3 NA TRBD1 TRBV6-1 CASSETTGGSGNTIYF TGTGCCAGCAGTGAAACGACAGGGGGCTCTGGAAACACCATATATTTT
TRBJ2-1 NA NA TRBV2 CASKGSSRDNEQFF TGTGCCAGCAAGGGGAGTTCCCGCGACAATGAGCAGTTCTTC
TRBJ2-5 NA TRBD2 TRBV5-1 CASSNPSGRARETQYF TGCGCCAGCAGCAACCCTAGCGGGAGGGCCCGAGAGACCCAGTACTTC
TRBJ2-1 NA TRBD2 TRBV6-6 CASSYSGLAGGSSYNEQFF TGTGCCAGCAGTTACTCAGGACTAGCGGGAGGGAGCTCCTACAATGAGCAGTTCTTC
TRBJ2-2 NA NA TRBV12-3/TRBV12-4 CASSLPISTGELFF TGTGCCAGCAGTTTACCTATTAGTACCGGGGAGCTGTTTTTT
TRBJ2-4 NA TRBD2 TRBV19 CASRTTSGGTIQYF TGTGCCAGTAGGACGACTAGCGGGGGAACCATTCAGTACTTC
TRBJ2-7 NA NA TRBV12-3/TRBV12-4 CASSLRSLNEQYF TGTGCCAGCTCTCTCCGCAGTTTAAACGAGCAGTACTTC
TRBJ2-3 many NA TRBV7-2 CASSARGETQYF TGTGCCAGCAGCGCTCGGGGCGAAACGCAGTATTTT
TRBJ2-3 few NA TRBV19 CASSIGPPPDTQYF TGTGCCAGTAGTATAGGACCTCCCCCAGATACGCAGTATTTT
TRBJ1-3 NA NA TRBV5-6 CASSRTGSLAGNTIYF TGTGCCAGCAGCCGAACAGGGTCTCTCGCTGGAAACACCATATATTTT
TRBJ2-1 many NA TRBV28 CASSSQGNEQFF TGTGCCAGCAGTTCACAGGGTAATGAGCAGTTCTTC
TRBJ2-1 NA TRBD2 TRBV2 CASRELAGVGNEQFF TGTGCCAGCAGGGAATTAGCGGGAGTAGGCAATGAGCAGTTCTTC
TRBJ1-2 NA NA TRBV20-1 CSARDRTAGDYGYTF TGCAGTGCTAGAGACCGGACAGCCGGAGACTATGGCTACACCTTC
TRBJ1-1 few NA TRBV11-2 CASSLEPYEGESPTEAFF TGTGCCAGCAGCTTAGAGCCCTATGAGGGGGAAAGTCCTACTGAAGCTTTCTTT
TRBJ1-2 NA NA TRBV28 CASSLGHQGGYTF TGTGCCAGCAGTTTAGGGCATCAGGGGGGCTACACCTTC
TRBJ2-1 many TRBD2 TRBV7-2 CASSLGGGRDEQFF TGTGCCAGCAGCTTGGGCGGGGGGAGGGATGAGCAGTTCTTC